What follows is one T cell receptor beta chain and its context. The data derive from a study of control samples from healthy donors and cancer patients. The CDR3 loop spans 15 amino acids. The ends lost 6 bases at V and 6 bases at J; junction bases unmatched: 9. Germline values: CDR1 MNHEY, CDR2 SVGAGI. The table came from immunoSEQ multiplex PCR; TCRdb's copy has only in-frame clones and leaves some out. The sample consists of around 110,000 clones, around 91% of them appearing once. The rearrangement joins TRBV6-5 to TRBJ2-1; 9 positions match TRBD1. The sequence was collected from a woman between 50 and 59 years old with colorectal cancer. Input material: PBMCs. CDR3 in amino acids: CASRSGTGFINEQFF. CDR3 bases: TGTGCCAGCAGATCCGGGACAGGGTTTATCAATGAGCAGTTCTTC.